What follows are 15 T cell receptor beta chains derived from one specimen sequenced in a study of shared clonotypes between healthy human individuals. The protocol was immunoSEQ multiplex PCR, while the TCRdb copy is restricted to in-frame clones and leaves out a portion. The sample has roughly 2.5 million clones, about 92% seen once. Sequenced input: naive CD4+ T cells sorted from blood. Subset in this sample: CD45RA+ positively selected. These receptors were obtained from a man aged 18 to 30 in good health.

This clone was recorded only once. The chain links TRBV2 to TRBJ2-3; 10 bases fit TRBD2. The CDR3 sequence is 17 residues long. Germline CDR1 and CDR2: SNHLY and FYNNEI. Trimming took 7 bases from V and 8 from J; bases not matched to a gene: 18. The CDR3 DNA reads TGTGCCAGCAATTCTCTGGGTCTAGCGGGAGACGGGGGTACGCAGTATTTT. This encodes CASNSLGLAGDGGTQYF.

V usage is TRBV6-1 and J usage is TRBJ2-7, with D maybe TRBD2 (6 bases). The CDR3 runs to 15 residues. CDR1 is MNHNS and CDR2 is SASEGT in the germline V gene. The ends were cut back, 8 bases at V and 0 bases at J, with 17 bases in the middle. The CDR3 region has the DNA TGTGCCAGCCAAAGTAGCGGACGGTCCTCCTACGAGCAGTACTTC. Protein: CASQSSGRSSYEQYF.

This clone was observed once. The same CDR3 arises from other DNA sequences in this sample as well. This chain links TRBV5-1 with TRBJ2-1; D tentatively reads TRBD1 or TRBD2 (7 bases each). The CDR3 sequence is 16 residues long. Trimming stripped 5 bases from V and 0 bases from J, with 15 bases between. Germline V CDR1 and CDR2: SGHRS, YFSETQ. Here the CDR3 DNA reads TGCGCCAGCAGTCCGTCAGGGGGGGCCTCCTACAATGAGCAGTTCTTC. It specifies CASSPSGGASYNEQFF.

V usage is TRBV10-3 and J usage is TRBJ2-2; D possibly corresponds to TRBD2 (6 bases). Germline CDR1 and CDR2: ENHRY and SYGVKD. V was trimmed by 10 bases and J by 8 bases, leaving 23 bases between them. This CDR3 spans 15 amino acids. The chain's CDR3 is CATLGSPGVPGELFF. CDR3 in DNA: TGTGCCACGCTCGGGTCCCCGGGGGTACCGGGGGAGCTGTTTTTT.

This clone showed up just once. This chain joins TRBV4-1 and TRBJ2-7; possibly TRBD2 for D (6 bases). CDR1 and CDR2 from the germline V gene are MGHRA and YSYEKL. There are 15 residues in the CDR3. The V end was cut by 5 bases, the J end by 4 bases, with 18 bases between. The CDR3 DNA reads TGCGCCAGCAGCGCCCCGGGAGCCATGGGGTACGAGCAGTACTTC. The encoded protein is CASSAPGAMGYEQYF.

This clone was detected once. V usage is TRBV5-1 and J usage is TRBJ2-5; D could derive from TRBD1 or TRBD2 (6 bases each). Germline CDR1 is SGHRS and CDR2 is YFSETQ. V lost 4 bases and J lost 3, with 16 bases in between. The CDR3 loop spans 15 amino acids. DNA of the CDR3: TGCGCCAGCAGCCGGGACACCTCGGGAGAAGAGACCCAGTACTTC. It codes for CASSRDTSGEETQYF.

In DNA, the CDR3 is TGTGCCAGCAGCTTAGAGTCGGGACACCCCAAAAACATTCAGTACTTC. It translates to CASSLESGHPKNIQYF. This chain joins TRBV7-2 and TRBJ2-4; TRBD1 might be the D (6 bases). Trimming took off 1 base at V and 2 bases at J, with 12 bases between the two ends. The germline V gene has CDR1 SGHTA and CDR2 FQGNSA. This CDR3 has 16 residues.

This clone was counted a single time. The chain carries TRBV5-1 and TRBJ2-5, with D maybe TRBD2 (6 bases). V was shortened by 0 bases and J by 3 bases, with 9 bases between the two germline ends. The CDR3 length is 14 residues. CDR1 is SGHRS and CDR2 is YFSETQ in the germline V gene. CDR3 bases: TGCGCCAGCAGCTTGGCGGGGGAGAAAGAGACCCAGTACTTC. It specifies CASSLAGEKETQYF.

This rearrangement joins TRBV7-8 to TRBJ2-3, with 11 bases aligning to TRBD2. CDR3 length: 16 amino acids. J lost 4 bases, V lost 0 bases, and 3 bases had no gene match. In germline, CDR1 is SGHVS, CDR2 FQNEAQ. CDR3 sequence reads: CASSLAGLAVSDTQYF. The CDR3 DNA reads TGTGCCAGCAGCTTAGCGGGACTAGCGGTGTCAGATACGCAGTATTTT.

The chain joins TRBV28 to TRBJ1-6; 7 bases match TRBD1. V was pared by 4 bases and J by 5 bases, with 11 bases of the junction left unmatched. Looked up from germline, CDR1 is MDHEN and CDR2 is SYDVKM. This CDR3 is 17 amino acids long. CDR3 sequence: CASSSYLGTANNSPLHF. The DNA for the CDR3 is TGTGCCAGCAGTTCCTATCTTGGGACAGCTAATAATTCACCCCTCCACTTT.

This clone appeared once. The chain is built from TRBV5-1 and TRBJ2-5; 13 bases are shared with TRBD2. V shed 4 bases and J 5 bases; nucleotides not matched to a gene: 8. CDR3 length: 16 amino acids. The germline V gene encodes CDR1 SGHRS and CDR2 YFSETQ. The CDR3 bases are TGCGCCAGCAGCCCAAGACTAGCGGGAGGTAGGGAGACCCAGTACTTC. Its protein product is CASSPRLAGGRETQYF.

As for this clone: This specimen includes other DNA sequences encoding the same CDR3. The chain uses TRBV30 and TRBJ1-1; D not resolved. Trimming pared 0 bases from V and 2 bases from J, leaving 7 bases between. CDR1 is GTSNPN, CDR2 SVGIG, per germline (reference sequence). The CDR3 is 13 amino acids. CDR3 DNA sequence: TGTGCCTGGAGTGTTGCTCTTAACACTGAAGCTTTCTTT. It yields the protein CAWSVALNTEAFF.

The rearrangement uses TRBV25-1 and TRBJ2-7, with a possible D match to TRBD1 (6 bases). V was clipped by 1 base and J by 3 bases, with 13 bases between them. Germline CDR1 and CDR2: MGHDK and SYGVNS. The length of the CDR3 is 15 residues. The CDR3 DNA is TGTGCCAGCAGTGAATTGGGGGACACACTCTACGAGCAGTACTTC. Its protein is CASSELGDTLYEQYF.

The J gene is TRBJ2-1, the V gene TRBV6-1, with 9 nucleotides matching TRBD1. Germline V gives CDR1 MNHNS, CDR2 SASEGT. The CDR3 extends over 14 amino acids. V lost 7 bases, J lost 7 bases, and 8 bases stayed unmatched. Written as DNA, the CDR3 is TGTGCCAGCACAGGACAGGGGAATTGGAATGAGCAGTTCTTC. Protein product: CASTGQGNWNEQFF.

This sequence joins TRBV30 and TRBJ2-5; 7 nucleotides match TRBD2. Germline CDR1 and CDR2: GTSNPN and SVGIG (reference sequence). The CDR3 contains 12 residues. V lost 0 bases to trimming and J lost 5 bases; unmatched junction nucleotides: 0. CDR3 bases: TGTGCCTGGAGTGTACTAGCGGAGACCCAGTACTTC. It specifies CAWSVLAETQYF.